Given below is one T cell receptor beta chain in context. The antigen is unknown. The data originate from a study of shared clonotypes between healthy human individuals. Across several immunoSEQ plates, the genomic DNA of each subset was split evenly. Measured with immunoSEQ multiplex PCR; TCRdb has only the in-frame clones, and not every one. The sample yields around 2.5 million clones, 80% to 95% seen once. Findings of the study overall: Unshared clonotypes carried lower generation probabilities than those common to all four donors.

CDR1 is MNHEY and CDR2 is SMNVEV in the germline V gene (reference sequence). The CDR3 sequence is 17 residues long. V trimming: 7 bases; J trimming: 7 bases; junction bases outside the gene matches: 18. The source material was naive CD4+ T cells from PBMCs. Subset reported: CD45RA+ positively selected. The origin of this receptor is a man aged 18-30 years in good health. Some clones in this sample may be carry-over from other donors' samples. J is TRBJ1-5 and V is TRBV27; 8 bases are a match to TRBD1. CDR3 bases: TGTGCCAGCAAAGCAGCCGTGGCAGGGGGCGCAGGGCAGCCCCAGCATTTT. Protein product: CASKAAVAGGAGQPQHF.